Each of the 18 T cell receptor beta chains below was sequenced from the same sample in a study of cytomegalovirus exposure and HLA in healthy donors. A multiplex PCR was run with 60 Vbeta primers and 13 Jbeta primers. TCRdb's table, derived via immunoSEQ multiplex PCR, lists solely in-frame clones and lacks some. Here the sample spans tens of thousands of clones, 78% being singletons. Sequencing was carried out using PBMCs. The receptor source for this set is a male donor in good health and CMV-seropositive.

The table lists this clone with a few counts. The chain combines TRBV28 with TRBJ2-7; 12 bases fit TRBD1. V was pared by 5 bases and J by 6 bases, with 23 bases of the junction left unmatched. This CDR3 is 20 amino acids long. CDR1 is MDHEN, CDR2 SYDVKM, per germline. This CDR3 reads CASSPNPGTGGSRFWGEQYF. CDR3 DNA: TGTGCCAGCAGTCCAAACCCCGGGACAGGGGGCAGCCGTTTTTGGGGCGAGCAGTACTTC.

This sequence joins TRBV5-1 and TRBJ2-3, with D possibly TRBD2 on 6 matching bases. V was pared by 2 bases and J by 8 bases, with 18 bases between. Looked up from germline, CDR1 is SGHRS and CDR2 is YFSETQ. This CDR3 comprises 15 residues. The DNA for the CDR3 is TGCGCCAGCAGCTTAAGTGTGGGCGGGACGGCTACGCAGTATTTT. It codes for CASSLSVGGTATQYF.

The chain employs TRBV7-3 and TRBJ2-7; 9 positions match TRBD1. Germline CDR1 reads SGHTA; CDR2 reads FQGTGA. The CDR3 consists of 13 residues. With V trimmed by 5 bases and J by 7 bases, 6 bases remained unmatched. DNA of the CDR3: TGTGCCAGCAGCCGAGGACAGGGGAGGGAGCAGTACTTC. The encoded protein is CASSRGQGREQYF.

This rearrangement joins TRBV18 to TRBJ1-2; D perhaps matches TRBD1 (5 bases). Between the trimmed V and J ends, which lost 3 bases and 2 bases, there was a span of 7 bases. The CDR3 is 13 residues long. Per the germline V gene, CDR1 is KGHSH and CDR2 is LQKENI. The CDR3 is CASSPGGNYGYTF. CDR3 bases: TGTGCCAGCTCACCGGGGGGAAACTATGGCTACACCTTC.

The CDR3 DNA is TGCGCCAGCAGCTTCGGACAGGGGAAATCTGAAGCTTTCTTT. Protein sequence: CASSFGQGKSEAFF. The rearrangement uses TRBV5-1 and TRBJ1-1; 9 nucleotides align to TRBD1. The CDR3 has 14 amino acids. CDR1 and CDR2 (germline): SGHRS, YFSETQ. The trim removed 2 bases at V and 6 bases at J, leaving 5 bases unmatched.

The J gene is TRBJ1-2, the V gene TRBV7-9; TRBD1 agrees at 8 bases. The CDR3 is 13 amino acids. The ends lost 2 bases at V and 6 bases at J; junction bases unmatched: 2. The V gene's germline CDR1 is SEHNR and CDR2 FQNEAQ (reference sequence). In nucleotides, the CDR3 is TGTGCCAGCAGCTTACCGACAGGGGATGGCTACACCTTC. Translating gives CASSLPTGDGYTF.

The V and J genes are TRBV28 and TRBJ2-1, with TRBD1 identical over 8 bases. The trim removed 10 bases at V and 8 bases at J, leaving 7 bases unmatched. This CDR3 has 12 residues. The germline CDR1 and CDR2 sequences are MDHEN and SYDVKM. This chain's CDR3 is CATWTGSYEQFF. The CDR3 DNA reads TGTGCCACCTGGACAGGGAGCTATGAGCAGTTCTTC.

The chain uses TRBV7-9 and TRBJ2-2; 9 bases are a match to TRBD1. The CDR3 runs to 15 residues. Germline values: CDR1 SEHNR, CDR2 FQNEAQ (reference sequence). Trimming removed 5 bases from V and 6 bases from J; junction bases left unmatched: 7. CDR3 protein: CASSVWDREAGELFF. In nucleotides, the CDR3 is TGTGCCAGCAGCGTGTGGGACAGGGAGGCCGGGGAGCTGTTTTTT. The variable domain in full, with the rest retrieved from reference TRBV7-9 and TRBJ2-2, is DTGVSQNPRHKITKRGQNVTFRCDPISEHNRLYWYRQTLGQGPEFLTYFQNEAQLEKSRLLSDRFSAERPKGSFSTLEIQRTEQGDSAMYLCASSVWDREAGELFFGEGSRLTVL.

The sample holds one count of this clone. This rearrangement joins TRBV2 to TRBJ1-5; D ambiguous. The ends were cut back, 3 bases at V and 6 bases at J, with 12 bases in the middle. This CDR3 comprises 14 residues. CDR1 is SNHLY, CDR2 FYNNEI, per germline. The CDR3 protein is CASSDLVVGQPQHF. CDR3 sequence (DNA): TGTGCCAGCAGTGATCTAGTAGTGGGTCAGCCCCAGCATTTT.

The sample holds a few counts of this clone. This rearrangement joins TRBV6-6 to TRBJ2-1; D possibly corresponds to TRBD1 (5 bases). Germline-derived CDR1 and CDR2 are MNHNY and SVGAGI (reference sequence). This CDR3 spans 16 amino acids. V was pared by 6 bases and J by 0 bases, with 15 bases between. The CDR3 DNA sequence: TGTGCCAGCAGCCCCGTGGGGCCCAGCTCCTACAATGAGCAGTTCTTC. Its translation is CASSPVGPSSYNEQFF.

V usage is TRBV28 and J usage is TRBJ2-3; possibly TRBD2 for D (7 bases). CDR3 size: 15 residues. Germline lookup yields CDR1 MDHEN and CDR2 SYDVKM. The germline V and J ends were trimmed by 6 bases and 4 bases, with 17 bases remaining between them. This CDR3 reads CASSSYREGSDTQYF. CDR3 DNA sequence: TGTGCCAGCAGCTCATACAGGGAGGGGTCAGATACGCAGTATTTT.

CDR3 bases: TGTGCCAGCTCATTAGGACAGGGGGAGACCCAGTACTTC. Translating gives CASSLGQGETQYF. The rearrangement joins TRBV18 to TRBJ2-5; 9 nucleotides line up with TRBD1. The junction had 3 bases not matched to a gene; V was cut back by 5 bases and J by 5 bases. Germline-derived CDR1 and CDR2 are KGHSH and LQKENI. This CDR3 spans 13 amino acids.

This chain uses TRBV19 with TRBJ2-7, with 9 positions matching TRBD1. The CDR3 spans 11 residues. V lost 9 bases and J lost 5; bases outside the gene matches: 2. Looked up from germline, CDR1 is LNHDA and CDR2 is SQIVND (reference sequence). The CDR3 nucleotides are TGTGCCAGCACAGGGGGCCACGAGCAGTACTTC. Translation gives CASTGGHEQYF.

V usage is TRBV7-2 and J usage is TRBJ1-3; D unresolved. CDR1 SGHTA and CDR2 FQGNSA come from the germline V gene. This CDR3 comprises 16 residues. Between the trimmed V and J ends, which lost 1 base and 2 bases, there was a span of 12 bases. The CDR3 bases are TGTGCCAGCAGCTTAGAGCGGGGTATCACTGGAAACACCATATATTTT. It encodes CASSLERGITGNTIYF.

The V and J genes are TRBV5-4 and TRBJ2-1, with 12 bases identical to TRBD2. This CDR3 is built from 17 residues. Germline assignment: CDR1 SGHNT and CDR2 YYREEE (reference sequence). The ends lost 4 bases at V and 0 bases at J; junction bases unmatched: 5. CDR3 region: CASSPGLAGSSYNEQFF. For the CDR3, the DNA is TGTGCCAGCAGCCCTGGACTAGCGGGGAGCTCCTACAATGAGCAGTTCTTC.

This clone has just a few counts. V and J are TRBV6-5 and TRBJ2-7; D possibly corresponds to TRBD1 (7 bases). CDR1 is MNHEY and CDR2 is SVGAGI in the germline V gene. The CDR3 sequence is 15 residues long. Deletions cut 3 bases from V and 4 bases from J, with 16 bases between. The CDR3 coding sequence is TGTGCCAGCAGTTATGGGGCAGGGGGGCAGTACGAGCAGTACTTC. Translating it yields CASSYGAGGQYEQYF.

This chain connects TRBV7-9 to TRBJ1-2, with D unclear. Germline assignment: CDR1 SEHNR and CDR2 FQNEAQ (reference sequence). The CDR3 consists of 13 residues. V was clipped by 5 bases and J by 0 bases, with 7 bases between them. The DNA for the CDR3 is TGTGCCAGCAGCCCTTTTGCTAACTATGGCTACACCTTC. Translation gives CASSPFANYGYTF.

This chain connects TRBV13 to TRBJ2-5; 9 nucleotides align to TRBD2. CDR1 PRHDT and CDR2 FYEKMQ come from the germline V gene (reference sequence). This CDR3 spans 16 amino acids. The junction had 9 bases not matched to a gene; V was cut back by 2 bases and J by 5 bases. CDR3 nucleotides: TGTGCCAGCAGCTTACGGGGTAGCGGGAGTTCGGAGACCCAGTACTTC. Its protein is CASSLRGSGSSETQYF.